These 30 T cell receptor beta chains originate from one sample sequenced in a study of OX40 agonist ivuxolimab in advanced cancers. Data came from immunoSEQ multiplex PCR; TCRdb stores just in-frame clones and leaves some out. The table shows 60,000 or so clones, with roughly 84% occurring only once. The sequencing here drew on CD4+ or CD8+ T cells sorted from blood, taken in a trial of the OX40 agonist ivuxolimab. These receptors came from an adult with an advanced solid tumor such as melanoma, head and neck, liver or kidney cancer.

The V call is TRBV5-6, the J call TRBJ1-1; D remains ambiguous. The germline gives CDR1 SGHDT, CDR2 YYEEEE. The V end was cut by 4 bases, the J end by 6 bases, with 19 bases between. The CDR3 is 15 amino acids. As DNA, the CDR3 is TGTGCCAGCAGCGACACAGAGGCCCTTGACGCTGAAGCTTTCTTT. As protein: CASSDTEALDAEAFF.

The J gene is TRBJ1-1, the V gene TRBV6-5, with TRBD1 identical over 7 bases. This CDR3 has 14 amino acids. Germline V CDR1 and CDR2: MNHEY, SVGAGI. Trimming took 2 bases from V and 5 from J; bases not matched to a gene: 5. The CDR3 nucleotides read TGTGCCAGCAGTTACGACAGGGCCGAAACTGAAGCTTTCTTT. As protein: CASSYDRAETEAFF.

CDR3 DNA: TGTGCCAGCAGCCTCCGAGCTAGCGGAGCCTCCTACAATGAGCAGTTCTTC. It translates to CASSLRASGASYNEQFF. The chain couples TRBV7-6 to TRBJ2-1; the match to TRBD2 covers 7 bases. The CDR3 has 17 residues. V was clipped by 5 bases and J by 0 bases; unmatched bases: 10. Germline V gives CDR1 SGHVS, CDR2 FNYEAQ.

The sample holds one count of this clone. The chain employs TRBV4-2 and TRBJ2-3; 7 bases align to TRBD1. Germline V gene data show CDR1 as LGHNA and CDR2 as YNFKEQ. CDR3 length: 15 residues. V lost 3 bases, J lost 4 bases, and 7 bases stayed unmatched. For the CDR3, the DNA is TGTGCCAGCAGCCAGTCACCTACAGGGGCAGATACGCAGTATTTT. It translates to CASSQSPTGADTQYF.

The chain is built from TRBV30 and TRBJ1-1, with D uncertain. The V end was cut by 0 bases, the J end by 0 bases, with 14 bases between. The CDR3 contains 16 residues. Germline V gene sequence: CDR1 GTSNPN, CDR2 SVGIG (reference sequence). The CDR3, as DNA: TGTGCCTGGAGTGTCCCCCGACGTGAATTGAACACTGAAGCTTTCTTT. This sequence encodes CAWSVPRRELNTEAFF. Combining the CDR3 with reference TRBV30 and TRBJ1-1 gives the whole variable domain SQTIHQWPATLVQPVGSPLSLECTVEGTSNPNLYWYRQAAGRGLQLLFYSVGIGQISSEVPQNLSASRPQDRQFILSSKKLLLSDSGFYLCAWSVPRRELNTEAFFGQGTRLTVV.

V gene TRBV11-3 combines with J gene TRBJ2-3; D not resolved. Germline-derived CDR1 and CDR2 are SGHNT and YENEEA. This CDR3 region has 14 residues. Trimming pared 3 bases from V and 0 bases from J, leaving 7 bases between. The chain's CDR3 is CASSFDHSTDTQYF. The CDR3 DNA reads as TGTGCCAGCAGCTTCGACCATAGCACAGATACGCAGTATTTT.

The chain couples TRBV7-2 to TRBJ2-2, with a possible D match to TRBD1 (6 bases). V was shortened by 1 base and J by 13 bases, with 10 bases between the two germline ends. Germline V lookup: CDR1 SGHTA, CDR2 FQGNSA. The CDR3 sequence is 12 residues long. CDR3 sequence (DNA): TGTGCCAGCAGCTTAGTCAGGGGCGGGCTGTTTTTT. As protein: CASSLVRGGLFF.

The rearrangement joins TRBV18 to TRBJ2-3, with D tentatively TRBD1 or TRBD2 (5 bases each). Germline V CDR1 and CDR2: KGHSH, LQKENI. The CDR3 covers 16 residues. V was trimmed by 1 base and J by 1 base, leaving 12 bases between them. CDR3 sequence reads: CASSPQGLRGTDTQYF. DNA of the CDR3: TGTGCCAGCTCACCACAGGGGCTGAGGGGCACAGATACGCAGTATTTT.

This chain links TRBV29-1 with TRBJ2-5; no clear D gene. CDR1 is SQVTM and CDR2 is ANQGSEA in the germline V gene. V was trimmed by 7 bases and J by 2 bases, leaving 5 bases between them. This CDR3 has 10 residues. The CDR3 sequence is CSAYQETQYF. The CDR3 DNA sequence: TGCAGCGCCTATCAAGAGACCCAGTACTTC.

The V gene is TRBV21-1, the J gene TRBJ2-5; TRBD2 was called by the table and not checked on the DNA. TRBV21-1 is given as a pseudogene. The CDR3 extends over 16 amino acids. CDR3 nucleotide sequence: TGTGCCAGCAGCACCGGACTAGCGGAAAGGCAAGAGACCCAGTACTTC. As protein: CASSTGLAERQETQYF.

The J gene is TRBJ2-5, the V gene TRBV5-4; 14 bases fit TRBD2. V trimming: 4 bases; J trimming: 4 bases; junction bases outside the gene matches: 9. The CDR3 totals 17 residues. The germline CDR1 and CDR2 sequences are SGHNT and YYREEE (reference sequence). CDR3 DNA sequence: TGTGCCAGCAGCCCAGGGACTAGCGGGAGACGGGGAGAGACCCAGTACTTC. Amino acid sequence: CASSPGTSGRRGETQYF.

The rearrangement uses TRBV10-3 and TRBJ1-3; 7 nucleotides line up with TRBD1. Per the germline V gene, CDR1 is ENHRY and CDR2 is SYGVKD. With 0 bases clipped from V and 7 bases from J, the junction kept 3 bases outside the gene matches. The CDR3 is 14 amino acids. CDR3 protein: CAISESTGPNTIYF. The CDR3 coding sequence is TGTGCCATCAGTGAGTCGACAGGGCCGAACACCATATATTTT.

The CDR3: CASRSARAYEQYF. The DNA of the CDR3 is TGCGCCAGCAGGTCAGCTAGGGCCTACGAGCAGTACTTC. This chain connects TRBV5-1 to TRBJ2-5, with D uncertain. The DNA end is a closer match to TRBJ2-7, so the J assignment may be wrong. This CDR3 region has 13 residues. Per the germline V gene, CDR1 is SGHRS and CDR2 is YFSETQ.

This rearrangement joins TRBV4-1 to TRBJ2-4; D uncertain. Per germline, CDR1 MGHRA and CDR2 YSYEKL. The CDR3 consists of 14 residues. Deletions cut 2 bases from V and 0 bases from J, with 5 bases between. The chain's CDR3 is CASSQSQAKNIQYF. CDR3 nucleotides: TGCGCCAGCAGCCAAAGCCAAGCCAAAAACATTCAGTACTTC.

This clone was found once. V and J are TRBV7-9 and TRBJ1-4; D gene uncertain. The CDR3 is 13 amino acids. V was trimmed by 5 bases and J by 6 bases, leaving 10 bases between them. Germline loops: CDR1 SEHNR, CDR2 FQNEAQ (reference sequence). In nucleotides, the CDR3 is TGTGCCAGCAGCCACCGTGCAGATGAAAAACTGTTTTTT. Translating it yields CASSHRADEKLFF.

V gene TRBV28 combines with J gene TRBJ2-2; D unresolved. Looked up from germline, CDR1 is MDHEN and CDR2 is SYDVKM. CDR3 length: 13 amino acids. V was shortened by 3 bases and J by 5 bases, with 7 bases between the two germline ends. Here the CDR3 reads CASSFLVTGELFF. CDR3 nucleotide sequence: TGTGCCAGCAGTTTCTTGGTTACCGGGGAGCTGTTTTTT.

This clone came up once. The chain uses TRBV29-1 and TRBJ2-3; maybe TRBD2 (5 bases). Trimming cost V 7 bases and J 4 bases, with 9 bases left between them. Germline-derived CDR1 and CDR2 are SQVTM and ANQGSEA. The length of the CDR3 is 11 residues. The CDR3 loop is CSGGLADTQYF. CDR3 DNA: TGCAGCGGAGGACTCGCAGATACGCAGTATTTT.

The genes are TRBV18 and TRBJ2-7, with 7 bases that match TRBD2. Germline lookup yields CDR1 KGHSH and CDR2 LQKENI. The CDR3 has 13 amino acids. V lost 3 bases to trimming and J lost 3 bases; unmatched junction nucleotides: 2. The CDR3 is CASSPGGIYEQYF. The CDR3 DNA is TGTGCCAGCTCACCGGGAGGGATCTACGAGCAGTACTTC.

The chain uses TRBV7-2 and TRBJ2-2; D possibly corresponds to TRBD1 (6 bases). V was shortened by 6 bases and J by 3 bases, with 14 bases between the two germline ends. CDR3 length: 15 residues. The germline CDR1 and CDR2 sequences are SGHTA and FQGNSA. Written as DNA, the CDR3 is TGTGCCAGCAGTGCCCCACAGGGCGACACCGGGGAGCTGTTTTTT. Its translation is CASSAPQGDTGELFF.

The chain recombines TRBV5-1 with TRBJ2-1; perhaps TRBD2 as D (6 bases). V was shortened by 4 bases and J by 5 bases, with 19 bases between the two germline ends. Germline V gene sequence: CDR1 SGHRS, CDR2 YFSETQ. The CDR3 contains 16 residues. In DNA, the CDR3 is TGCGCCAGCAGCGCCCCAGAGGCGGGGTTTAACAATGAGCAGTTCTTC. This gives the protein CASSAPEAGFNNEQFF.

The chain uses TRBV14 and TRBJ2-5; the match to TRBD2 covers 7 bases. The DNA end is a closer match to TRBJ2-7, so the J assignment may be wrong. Germline V gene sequence: CDR1 SGHDN, CDR2 FVKESK. The CDR3 spans 15 residues. The CDR3 DNA follows: TGTGCCAGCAGCTCCTACTCTAGCGGAGAATACGAGCAGTACTTC. This sequence encodes CASSSYSSGEYEQYF.

The sample holds one count of this clone. The V call is TRBV5-1, the J call TRBJ1-1; 7 bases are shared with TRBD1. The CDR3 is 15 residues long. Losses at the gene ends were 4 bases for V and 4 bases for J; bases not matched to a gene: 10. Germline V gene lookup returns CDR1 SGHRS and CDR2 YFSETQ. CDR3 residues: CASSGTTGSGTEAFF. CDR3 in DNA: TGCGCCAGCAGCGGGACGACAGGGTCTGGCACTGAAGCTTTCTTT.

Concerning this clone: Other DNA sequences in the sample encode the same CDR3. The chain links TRBV5-6 to TRBJ2-6; D is uncertain. The V end lost 1 base, the J end lost 0 bases, and 5 bases lay between the germline ends. The CDR3 is made up of 15 amino acids. From germline, CDR1 is SGHDT and CDR2 YYEEEE. CDR3 sequence: CASSLRDSGANVLTF. The DNA for the CDR3 is TGTGCCAGCAGCTTGCGAGACTCTGGGGCCAACGTCCTGACTTTC.

The chain uses TRBV4-1 and TRBJ2-1; D is uncertain. CDR3 length: 15 residues. V lost 1 base and J 5 bases, leaving 12 bases between the germline ends. Germline lookup yields CDR1 MGHRA and CDR2 YSYEKL. The CDR3 DNA reads TGCGCCAGCAGCCAAGGCCCCAGGCCCAACAATGAGCAGTTCTTC. Translating it yields CASSQGPRPNNEQFF.

The rearrangement links TRBV11-2 to TRBJ2-7, with 11 bases aligning to TRBD2. This CDR3 comprises 14 residues. CDR1 SGHAT and CDR2 FQNNGV come from the germline V gene. With 5 bases clipped from V and 3 bases from J, the junction kept 3 bases outside the gene matches. In nucleotides, the CDR3 is TGTGCCAGCAGCAGGGGACTAGCGGACTACGAGCAGTACTTC. This sequence encodes CASSRGLADYEQYF.

This chain joins TRBV9 and TRBJ2-5, with 7 bases lining up with TRBD1. J lost 2 bases, V lost 2 bases, and 3 bases had no gene match. CDR1 and CDR2 (germline): SGDLS, YYNGEE. The CDR3 extends over 14 amino acids. The CDR3 DNA sequence: TGTGCCAGCAGCGTCCTGACAGGGCAAGAGACCCAGTACTTC. Encoded protein: CASSVLTGQETQYF.

CDR3 nucleotides: TGTGCCAGCAGCGTAGGTTTGGGTAGCAACTATGGCTACACCTTC. This codes for CASSVGLGSNYGYTF. The V gene is TRBV9, the J gene TRBJ1-2; D is unresolved. V was pared by 0 bases and J by 2 bases, with 11 bases between. CDR3 length: 15 residues. Germline CDR1 reads SGDLS; CDR2 reads YYNGEE.

This sequence joins TRBV7-9 and TRBJ2-1; TRBD2 aligns across 8 bases. Trimming removed 5 bases from V and 5 bases from J; junction bases left unmatched: 5. There are 14 residues in the CDR3. Per the germline V gene, CDR1 is SEHNR and CDR2 is FQNEAQ (reference sequence). CDR3 protein: CASSLTSGDNEQFF. In nucleotides, the CDR3 is TGTGCCAGCAGCCTCACTAGCGGAGACAATGAGCAGTTCTTC.

V gene TRBV6-5 combines with J gene TRBJ1-1, with D tentatively TRBD1 (5 bases). This CDR3 contains 15 residues. V was cut by 11 bases and J by 0 bases, with 19 bases left in between. The germline V gene encodes CDR1 MNHEY and CDR2 SVGAGI. In DNA, the CDR3 is TGTGCCGCCCGAGGATGGGGCGGCATGAACACTGAAGCTTTCTTT. Protein product: CAARGWGGMNTEAFF.

In regard to this clone: This specimen includes other DNA sequences encoding the same CDR3. This chain connects TRBV5-1 to TRBJ2-1, with TRBD1 identical over 10 bases. The CDR3 length is 16 residues. Germline CDR1 SGHRS, CDR2 YFSETQ. With 5 bases clipped from V and 5 bases from J, the junction kept 10 bases outside the gene matches. CDR3 nucleotides: TGCGCCAGCAGTAGCTCCGGGACAGGGGCCCACAATGAGCAGTTCTTC. It yields the protein CASSSSGTGAHNEQFF.